These 18 T cell receptor beta chains were sequenced from one sample in a study of control samples from healthy donors and cancer patients. Sequencing was performed with immunoSEQ multiplex PCR; in TCRdb, only in-frame clones are kept and a portion is missing. The top ten clones hold about 1.5% of a sample with approximately 83,000 clones, 85% to 95% of them seen once. The sample comprised blood. The receptor source for this set is a young woman in good health.

The gene calls are TRBV2 and TRBJ2-5; TRBD2 matches at 7 bases. The V segment lost 4 bases and the J segment 5 bases; nucleotides outside the gene matches: 7. Germline CDR1 and CDR2: SNHLY and FYNNEI. There are 14 residues in the CDR3. CDR3 coding DNA: TGTGCCAGCAGTGCGGGGACTAATCTTGAGACCCAGTACTTC. Translation gives CASSAGTNLETQYF.

The V call is TRBV5-1, the J call TRBJ1-2, with D perhaps TRBD1 (5 bases). The CDR3 extends over 14 amino acids. Trimming cost V 3 bases and J 3 bases, with 12 bases left between them. Germline CDR1 SGHRS, CDR2 YFSETQ. The CDR3 nucleotides are TGCGCCAGCAGCTCGACAGTTCCAGACTATGGCTACACCTTC. Translating gives CASSSTVPDYGYTF.

The CDR3 here is CASSPELAAYEQYF. The CDR3 bases are TGTGCCAGCAGCCCGGAACTAGCGGCCTACGAGCAGTACTTC. V usage is TRBV7-9 and J usage is TRBJ2-7; 8 bases align to TRBD2. The CDR3 contains 14 residues. V lost 5 bases, J lost 2 bases, and 5 bases stayed unmatched. The germline V gene has CDR1 SEHNR and CDR2 FQNEAQ (reference sequence).

J is TRBJ2-7 and V is TRBV6-5; D could derive from TRBD1 or TRBD2 (6 bases each). The V gene lost 7 bases and the J gene lost 4 bases, with 17 bases spanning the gap. The germline gives CDR1 MNHEY, CDR2 SVGAGI. This CDR3 region has 14 residues. CDR3 in amino acids: CASTPGGHSYEQYF. DNA of the CDR3: TGTGCCAGCACCCCCGGGGGACACTCTTACGAGCAGTACTTC.

This clone occurred once. The rearrangement joins TRBV28 to TRBJ2-6; 9 nucleotides line up with TRBD2. CDR1 is MDHEN, CDR2 SYDVKM, per germline. This CDR3 is built from 18 residues. Unmatched junction bases numbered 6, after V lost 3 bases and J lost 0 bases. CDR3 protein: CASSFLAGARSGANVLTF. The CDR3 region has the DNA TGTGCCAGCAGTTTTTTAGCGGGGGCCCGCTCTGGGGCCAACGTCCTGACTTTC.

This clone appeared a few times. Other DNA sequences of this sample code for an identical CDR3. In DNA, the CDR3 is TGTGCCAGCAGCTTAGACGGAGGATGGTTGAACACTGAAGCTTTCTTT. This translates into CASSLDGGWLNTEAFF. This rearrangement joins TRBV7-9 to TRBJ1-1; no reliable D call. Germline loops: CDR1 SEHNR, CDR2 FQNEAQ (reference sequence). The germline V and J ends were trimmed by 1 base and 0 bases, with 12 bases remaining between them. CDR3 size: 16 residues.

The chain is built from TRBV5-6 and TRBJ1-1; possible D gene TRBD1, 5 bases. The CDR3 runs 14 residues. V gave up 3 bases and J gave up 6 bases, with 15 bases separating them. Germline-derived CDR1 and CDR2 are SGHDT and YYEEEE. CDR3 sequence reads: CASSWGLPAAEAFF. CDR3 DNA: TGTGCCAGCAGCTGGGGACTCCCCGCCGCTGAAGCTTTCTTT.

The gene calls are TRBV3-1 (or the pseudogene TRBV3-2) and TRBJ1-3, with D perhaps TRBD1 (5 bases). V was cut by 2 bases and J by 1 base, with 21 bases left in between. Germline CDR1 and CDR2: LGHDT and YNNKEL (reference sequence). The CDR3 spans 19 residues. CDR3 protein: CASSQFLGVGGESGNTIYF. CDR3 sequence (DNA): TGTGCCAGCAGCCAATTTTTAGGTGTTGGGGGTGAATCTGGAAACACCATATATTTT.

The chain recombines TRBV5-1 with TRBJ1-6; D is possibly TRBD1 (5 bases). Germline loops: CDR1 SGHRS, CDR2 YFSETQ. V dropped 0 bases and J dropped 9 bases, with 13 bases sitting between them. This CDR3 is built from 15 residues. The CDR3 sequence is CASSLGQGGTSPLHF. CDR3 sequence (DNA): TGCGCCAGCAGCTTGGGCCAGGGAGGTACTTCACCCCTCCACTTT.

This clone has a single count. CDR3 protein: CAIRKDRETEAFF. The CDR3, as DNA: TGTGCCATCAGGAAAGACAGGGAGACTGAAGCTTTCTTT. The rearrangement links TRBV10-3 to TRBJ1-1, with 7 bases matching TRBD1. J lost 5 bases, V lost 6 bases, and 6 bases had no gene match. This CDR3 has 13 residues. Germline loops: CDR1 ENHRY, CDR2 SYGVKD.

As regards this clone: The sample contains more than one DNA sequence encoding this CDR3. The chain recombines TRBV5-1 with TRBJ1-4, with 10 bases matching TRBD1. Trimming cost V 0 bases and J 4 bases; bases outside gene matches: 3. Germline CDR1 SGHRS, CDR2 YFSETQ. The CDR3 is made up of 16 amino acids. The CDR3 is CASSLARTGGNEKLFF. CDR3 bases: TGCGCCAGCAGCTTGGCCAGGACAGGGGGTAATGAAAAACTGTTTTTT.

The chain joins TRBV24-1 to TRBJ2-1; the D gene is possibly TRBD2 (6 bases). Looked up from germline, CDR1 is KGHDR and CDR2 is SFDVKD. Trimming cost V 7 bases and J 5 bases, with 17 bases left between them. This CDR3 contains 15 residues. For the CDR3, the DNA is TGTGCCACCAGGCCCCCGGGACTCAAGGACAATGAGCAGTTCTTC. This gives the protein CATRPPGLKDNEQFF.

The chain uses TRBV18 and TRBJ1-6, with TRBD1 identical over 9 bases. The CDR3 extends over 15 amino acids. The V gene's germline CDR1 is KGHSH and CDR2 LQKENI. Trimming cost V 2 bases and J 7 bases; bases outside gene matches: 3. Here the CDR3 reads CASSPEGTGNSPLHF. In DNA form, the CDR3 reads TGTGCCAGCTCACCAGAGGGGACAGGGAATTCACCCCTCCACTTT.

The V gene is TRBV7-9, the J gene TRBJ1-5, with no clear D. CDR1 is SEHNR and CDR2 is FQNEAQ in the germline V gene (reference sequence). The CDR3 length is 15 residues. The germline V and J ends were trimmed by 5 bases and 4 bases, with 15 bases remaining between them. The CDR3 sequence: CASSPLGTLNQPQHF. The DNA of the CDR3 is TGTGCCAGCAGCCCGCTTGGTACCCTTAATCAGCCCCAGCATTTT.

The chain's CDR3 is CAGRTAEGPQHF. DNA of the CDR3: TGTGCCGGCCGGACAGCCGAGGGTCCCCAGCATTTT. The rearrangement joins TRBV19 to TRBJ1-5, with TRBD1 as a possible D gene (6 bases). Germline V gives CDR1 LNHDA, CDR2 SQIVND (reference sequence). V was cut by 11 bases and J by 10 bases, with 18 bases left in between. The CDR3 runs to 12 residues.

This chain joins TRBV6-5 and TRBJ2-1, with 8 nucleotides matching TRBD2. CDR3 length: 13 amino acids. The V gene end was trimmed by 4 bases and the J gene end by 8 bases; junction bases not matched to a gene: 4. In germline, CDR1 is MNHEY, CDR2 SVGAGI. DNA of the CDR3: TGTGCCAGCAGTTCCCTCGGGGGGGATGAGCAGTTCTTC. The encoded protein is CASSSLGGDEQFF.

This chain uses TRBV28 with TRBJ2-7; D unresolved. This CDR3 comprises 13 residues. Between the trimmed V and J ends, which lost 6 bases and 9 bases, there was a span of 18 bases. Germline loops: CDR1 MDHEN, CDR2 SYDVKM. CDR3 protein: CASSTTSEFSQYF. CDR3 nucleotides: TGTGCCAGCAGCACTACCTCCGAATTTTCGCAGTACTTC.

The chain recombines TRBV19 with TRBJ1-2; perhaps TRBD1 as D (6 bases). The CDR3 totals 15 residues. Per germline, CDR1 LNHDA and CDR2 SQIVND (reference sequence). The V end was cut by 3 bases, the J end by 0 bases, with 11 bases between. The CDR3: CASSIPGATNYGYTF. As DNA, the CDR3 is TGTGCCAGTAGTATTCCAGGGGCCACTAACTATGGCTACACCTTC.